This T cell receptor (beta chain) was recorded in a study of multiple sclerosis patients with progressive multifocal leukoencephalopathy. Across the whole study: Multiple sclerosis patients on natalizumab who never developed PML served as longitudinally sampled controls.

Comments on this clone: Antigen specificity is unknown.

The time point here: before natalizumab initiation. Using immunoSEQ multiplex PCR, the repertoire was profiled, and TCRdb retains in-frame clones only, with some absent. There are roughly 28,000 clones in the sample; roughly 91% occur only once, and 1.1% lies in the top ten. Study outcomes and limitations: It is unclear whether the findings reflect JC virus infection or general immunocompromise. Lower normalized Shannon entropy suggested reduced TRB diversity in most PML patients.

Trimming stripped 0 bases from V and 6 bases from J, with 7 bases between. The CDR3 runs to 12 residues. CDR1 and CDR2 (germline): SGHRS, YFSETQ. V and J are TRBV5-1 and TRBJ2-7; D gene uncertain. The sample comprised PBMCs. The sequence derives from a human donor with multiple sclerosis. CDR3 nucleotides: TGCGCCAGCAGCTTGGTTCCCTCCGAGCAGTACTTC. Encoded protein: CASSLVPSEQYF.